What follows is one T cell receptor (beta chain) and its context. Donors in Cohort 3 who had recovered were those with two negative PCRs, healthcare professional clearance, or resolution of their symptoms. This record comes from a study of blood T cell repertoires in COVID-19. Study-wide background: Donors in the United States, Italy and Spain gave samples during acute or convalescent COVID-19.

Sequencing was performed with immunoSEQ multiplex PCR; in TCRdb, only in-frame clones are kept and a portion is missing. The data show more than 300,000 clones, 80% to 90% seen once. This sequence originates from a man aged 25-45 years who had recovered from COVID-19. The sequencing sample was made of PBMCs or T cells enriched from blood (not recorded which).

The CDR3 is CASSPTGLAGSYNEQFF. In nucleotides, the CDR3 is TGTGCCAGCAGCCCTACCGGACTAGCGGGGTCATACAATGAGCAGTTCTTC. The chain is built from TRBV13 and TRBJ2-1; 12 nucleotides agree with TRBD2. The CDR3 consists of 17 residues. Per germline, CDR1 PRHDT and CDR2 FYEKMQ (reference sequence). V lost 5 bases to trimming and J lost 4 bases; unmatched junction nucleotides: 9.